A selection of T cell receptor beta chains follows, all from one sample in a study of T cell repertoires in ileal Crohn's disease. Assay used: immunoSEQ multiplex PCR; TCRdb lists only in-frame clones, some missing. This table has some 60,000 clones, roughly nine tenths appearing once. Sequenced input: ileal tissue. The receptor set was obtained from an adult with Crohn's disease. CDR3s include the opening cysteine and the closing phenylalanine or tryptophan. Each record gives: V gene, D gene, clone size, J gene, CDR3 DNA, CDR3 protein. D genes are given only for firm matches. The size entry is marked missing in some rows and otherwise reads once, few, many or a size class.

V: TRBV6-5; D: -; size: -; J: TRBJ2-1; DNA: TGTGCCAGCAGTAGGGGCTGGAGCAATGAGCAGTTCTTC; CDR3: CASSRGWSNEQFF
V: TRBV6-6; D: -; size: -; J: TRBJ1-5; DNA: TGTGCCAGCAGTCCGGGGGGATTGGGGCAGCCCCAGCATTTT; CDR3: CASSPGGLGQPQHF
V: TRBV7-6; D: -; size: -; J: TRBJ2-6; DNA: TGTGCCAGCAGCTTACGGGCAGGGTCGTCCGGGGCCAACGTCCTGACTTTC; CDR3: CASSLRAGSSGANVLTF
V: TRBV5-1; D: TRBD1; size: -; J: TRBJ1-2; DNA: TGCGCCAGCAGCCCACGCAACCCGGGACAGGAGCATAACTATGGCTACACCTTC; CDR3: CASSPRNPGQEHNYGYTF
V: TRBV29-1; D: -; size: once; J: TRBJ1-3; DNA: TGCAGCGTTGAGTTAGCAGGAAACACCATATATTTT; CDR3: CSVELAGNTIYF
V: TRBV4-1; D: -; size: -; J: TRBJ1-5; DNA: TGCGCCAGCGGGGCAACCGAGGACGATCAGCCCCAGCATTTT; CDR3: CASGATEDDQPQHF
V: TRBV2; D: TRBD1; size: -; J: TRBJ2-7; DNA: TGTGCCAGCAGTCTAGGACAGGGGAAATTCGACGAGCAGTACTTC; CDR3: CASSLGQGKFDEQYF
V: TRBV30; D: TRBD2; size: few; J: TRBJ2-5; DNA: TGTGCCTGGAGAACTAGCGGGAGATACGAGACCCAGTACTTC; CDR3: CAWRTSGRYETQYF
V: TRBV2; D: -; size: -; J: TRBJ2-3; DNA: TGTGCCAGCCTTGGGGGGACAGATACGCAGTATTTT; CDR3: CASLGGTDTQYF
V: TRBV19; D: TRBD1; size: -; J: TRBJ1-2; DNA: TGTGCCAGTACAGGGGGACAGGGGGCGTTGGGCTCAACAGGCTACACCTTC; CDR3: CASTGGQGALGSTGYTF
V: TRBV29-1; D: -; size: -; J: TRBJ2-1; DNA: TGCAGCGTTGTAAGGGGCTCCTACAATGAGCAGTTCTTC; CDR3: CSVVRGSYNEQFF
V: TRBV5-4; D: -; size: -; J: TRBJ1-2; DNA: TGTGCCAGCAGCTTTTTAAACGGGGTCCGCTATGGCTACACCTTC; CDR3: CASSFLNGVRYGYTF
V: TRBV5-4; D: -; size: -; J: TRBJ2-7; DNA: TGTGCCAGCAGCCCATGGGGCGTGTCCTCCTACGAGCAGTACTTC; CDR3: CASSPWGVSSYEQYF
V: TRBV7-2; D: TRBD1; size: -; J: TRBJ1-4; DNA: TGTGCCAGCAGCTCCCGGACAGGCGAAAAACTGTTTTTT; CDR3: CASSSRTGEKLFF
V: TRBV9; D: TRBD2; size: -; J: TRBJ2-3; DNA: TGTGCCAGCAGCCCCGGACTAGCGAGGACAGATACGCAGTATTTT; CDR3: CASSPGLARTDTQYF
V: TRBV6-1; D: TRBD1; size: -; J: TRBJ2-1; DNA: TGTGCCAGCAGTGAATTCAGGGGGCCCTACAATGAGCAGTTCTTC; CDR3: CASSEFRGPYNEQFF
V: TRBV28; D: -; size: -; J: TRBJ1-1; DNA: TGTGCCAGCCCCCCGGCAGGGACTTGGAACACTGAAGCTTTCTTT; CDR3: CASPPAGTWNTEAFF
V: TRBV5-8; D: -; size: -; J: TRBJ2-1; DNA: TGTGCCAGCAGCTTGGCCGGGTTTGAGCAGTTCTTC; CDR3: CASSLAGFEQFF
V: TRBV19; D: -; size: -; J: TRBJ1-4; DNA: TGTGCCAGTAGACAACAGCACCAAACTAATGAAAAACTGTTTTTT; CDR3: CASRQQHQTNEKLFF
V: TRBV2; D: -; size: once; J: TRBJ2-1; DNA: TGTGCCCAGCACCGGGACTCCCCCAATGAGCAGTTCTTC; CDR3: CAQHRDSPNEQFF
V: TRBV9; D: TRBD2; size: -; J: TRBJ2-7; DNA: TGTGCCAGCAGCACCTCTAGCGGACCCTACGAGCAGTACTTC; CDR3: CASSTSSGPYEQYF
V: TRBV7-3; D: TRBD2; size: -; J: TRBJ2-3; DNA: TGTGCCAGCAGCACTAGCGGGAGATTGGATACGCAGTATTTT; CDR3: CASSTSGRLDTQYF
V: TRBV6-5; D: -; size: once; J: TRBJ2-1; DNA: TGTGCCAGCAGTTGGGGTCGGAGGACTGGTCTAAATGAGCAGTTCTTC; CDR3: CASSWGRRTGLNEQFF
V: TRBV7-6; D: TRBD1; size: once; J: TRBJ1-5; DNA: TGTGCCAGCAGCCGGGACAGGGGCTTCTATAGCAATCAGCCCCAGCATTTT; CDR3: CASSRDRGFYSNQPQHF
V: TRBV5-4; D: -; size: -; J: TRBJ1-3; DNA: TGTGCCAGCAGCTTGGAGGGGGACGTTTTTGGAAACACCATATATTTT; CDR3: CASSLEGDVFGNTIYF
V: TRBV6-5; D: -; size: -; J: TRBJ2-5; DNA: TGTGCCAGCACCAAAGCAGAGACCCAGTACTTC; CDR3: CASTKAETQYF
V: TRBV4-2; D: -; size: -; J: TRBJ1-1; DNA: TGTGCCAGCAGCCAAGTCTCCGGGAGCAACACTGAAGCTTTCTTT; CDR3: CASSQVSGSNTEAFF
V: TRBV13; D: -; size: -; J: TRBJ1-1; DNA: TGTGCCAGCAGCTTAGCGGGGGGCGGCACTGAAGCTTTCTTT; CDR3: CASSLAGGGTEAFF
V: TRBV4-1; D: -; size: -; J: TRBJ1-5; DNA: TGCGCCAGCAGCCAACTACCAGGGGCCAACCAGCCCCAGCATTTT; CDR3: CASSQLPGANQPQHF
V: TRBV10-3; D: -; size: -; J: TRBJ1-2; DNA: TGTGCCATCAGCGGACAGCCCGGGGAGGGCTACACCTTC; CDR3: CAISGQPGEGYTF
V: TRBV4-2; D: TRBD1; size: -; J: TRBJ1-4; DNA: TGTGCCAGCAGCCAAGGCAAAAAAACCGGGACAGGGTTCACTAATGAAAAACTGTTTTTT; CDR3: CASSQGKKTGTGFTNEKLFF